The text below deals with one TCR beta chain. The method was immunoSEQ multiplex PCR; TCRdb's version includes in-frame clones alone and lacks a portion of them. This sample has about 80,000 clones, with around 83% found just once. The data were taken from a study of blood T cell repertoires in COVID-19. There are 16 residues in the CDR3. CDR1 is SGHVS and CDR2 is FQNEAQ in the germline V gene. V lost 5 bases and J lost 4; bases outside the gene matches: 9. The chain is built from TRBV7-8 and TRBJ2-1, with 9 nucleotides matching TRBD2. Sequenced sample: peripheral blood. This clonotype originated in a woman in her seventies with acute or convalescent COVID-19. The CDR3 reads CASSALTSGLYNEQFF. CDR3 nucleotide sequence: TGTGCCAGCAGCGCCTTAACTAGCGGGCTTTACAATGAGCAGTTCTTC.